This T cell receptor beta chain was sequenced for a study of response to subunit inactivated influenza vaccine. V was trimmed by 3 bases and J by 3 bases, leaving 11 bases between them. CDR3 length equals 14 residues. Germline values: CDR1 SEHNR, CDR2 FQNEAQ (reference sequence). One entry per CDR3 protein results from TCRdb running MiXCR on the RT-PCR reads. The profile shows approximately 570,000 distinct CDR3 sequences, about 8% of them singletons. This sequence originates from a man aged 50 to 69 who received an inactivated influenza vaccine. The source was PBMCs from blood, collected approximately 25 months after vaccination. The rearrangement joins TRBV7-9 to TRBJ1-1, with a possible D match to TRBD1 (5 bases). The CDR3 is CASSLGRDYTEAFF. The DNA for the CDR3 is TGTGCCAGCAGCTTGGGCCGGGACTACACTGAAGCTTTCTTT. Combining the CDR3 with reference TRBV7-9 and TRBJ1-1 gives the whole variable domain DTGVSQNPRHKITKRGQNVTFRCDPISEHNRLYWYRQTLGQGPEFLTYFQNEAQLEKSRLLSDRFSAERPKGSFSTLEIQRTEQGDSAMYLCASSLGRDYTEAFFGQGTRLTVV.